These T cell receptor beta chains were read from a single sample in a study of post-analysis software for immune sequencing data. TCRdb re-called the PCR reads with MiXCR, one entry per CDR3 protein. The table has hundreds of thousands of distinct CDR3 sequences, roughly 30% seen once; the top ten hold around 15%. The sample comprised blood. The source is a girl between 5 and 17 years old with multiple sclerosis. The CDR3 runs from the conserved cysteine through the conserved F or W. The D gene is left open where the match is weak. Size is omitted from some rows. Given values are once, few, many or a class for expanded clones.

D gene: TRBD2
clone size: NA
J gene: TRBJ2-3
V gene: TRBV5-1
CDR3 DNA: TGCGCCAGCAGCACTGGACTAGCCCAGGATACGCAGTATTTT
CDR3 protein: CASSTGLAQDTQYF

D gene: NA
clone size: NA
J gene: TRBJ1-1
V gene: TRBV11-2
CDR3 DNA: TGTGCCAGCAGCTTAGGGGAGACATGGAACACTGAAGCTTTCTTT
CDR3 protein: CASSLGETWNTEAFF

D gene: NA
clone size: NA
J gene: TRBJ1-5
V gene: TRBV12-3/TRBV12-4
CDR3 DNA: TGTGCCAGCAGGCCAACAGGCAATCAGCCCCAGCATTTT
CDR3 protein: CASRPTGNQPQHF

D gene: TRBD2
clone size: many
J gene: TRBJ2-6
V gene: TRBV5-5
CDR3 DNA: TGTGCCAGCAGGCCGGGACTAGGGGGCTCTGGGGCCAACGTCCTGACTTTC
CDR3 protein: CASRPGLGGSGANVLTF

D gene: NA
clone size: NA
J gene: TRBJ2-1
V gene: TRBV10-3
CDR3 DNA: TGTGCCATCAGCGGGGGGCCATACAATGAGCAGTTCTTC
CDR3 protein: CAISGGPYNEQFF

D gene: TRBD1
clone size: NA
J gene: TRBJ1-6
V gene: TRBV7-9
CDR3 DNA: TGTGCCAGCAGCCCACAGGGGGGGAATTCACCCCTCCACTTT
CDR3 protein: CASSPQGGNSPLHF

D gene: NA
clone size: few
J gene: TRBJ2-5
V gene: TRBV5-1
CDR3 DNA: TGCGCCAGCAGCGCAAACCAAGAGACCCAGTACTTC
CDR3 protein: CASSANQETQYF

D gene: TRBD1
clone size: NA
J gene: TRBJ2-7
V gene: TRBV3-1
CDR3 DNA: TGTGCCAGCAGCTGGGGACAGGGCGTAAAGTACGAGCAGTACTTC
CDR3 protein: CASSWGQGVKYEQYF

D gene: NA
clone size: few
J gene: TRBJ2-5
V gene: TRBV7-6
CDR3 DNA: TGTGCCAGCAGCTTAGCGGGAGGTGGGGTTGTGGAGACCCAGTACTTC
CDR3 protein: CASSLAGGGVVETQYF

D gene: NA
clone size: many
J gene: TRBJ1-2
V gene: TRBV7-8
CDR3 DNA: TGTGCCAGCAGCCGACGGGACTATGGCTACACCTTC
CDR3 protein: CASSRRDYGYTF